This T cell receptor (beta chain) was recovered during a study of blood T cell repertoires in COVID-19. Study at large: Acute and convalescent COVID-19 specimens originated in the United States, Italy and Spain.

In the source study's methods: Estimation of nucleated cell counts was performed using reference gene primer amplification. Assay: immunoSEQ multiplex PCR; the TCRdb copy retains only in-frame clones and omits some. V and J calls plus clone size are reproduced from that table; the DNA served to infer D and trimming. The top ten clones hold roughly 1.2% of a sample with 60,000 to 70,000 clones, roughly 90% of them seen once. The CDR3 has 15 amino acids. Per germline, CDR1 SNHLY and CDR2 FYNNEI. The V end was cut by 5 bases, the J end by 2 bases, with 13 bases between. This clone appeared a few times. This sequence joins TRBV2 and TRBJ1-5, with a tentative D call TRBD1 (5 bases). The specimen sequenced was peripheral blood. This sequence originates from a woman between 55 and 75 years old with acute or convalescent COVID-19. The CDR3 sequence is CASSSQGGGNQPQHF. CDR3 in DNA: TGTGCCAGCAGTAGCCAGGGTGGGGGCAATCAGCCCCAGCATTTT.